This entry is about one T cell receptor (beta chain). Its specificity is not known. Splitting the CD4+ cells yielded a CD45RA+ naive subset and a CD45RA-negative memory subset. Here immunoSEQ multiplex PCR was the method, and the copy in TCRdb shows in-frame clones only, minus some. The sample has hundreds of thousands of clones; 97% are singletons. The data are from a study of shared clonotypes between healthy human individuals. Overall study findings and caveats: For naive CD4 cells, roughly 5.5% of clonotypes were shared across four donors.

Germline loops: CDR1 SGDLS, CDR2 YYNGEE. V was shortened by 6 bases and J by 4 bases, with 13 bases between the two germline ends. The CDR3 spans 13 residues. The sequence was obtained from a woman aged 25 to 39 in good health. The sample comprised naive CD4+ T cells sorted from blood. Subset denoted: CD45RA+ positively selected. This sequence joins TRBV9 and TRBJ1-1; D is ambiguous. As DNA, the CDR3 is TGTGCCAGCACTAAACCACCGGGCACTGAAGCTTTCTTT. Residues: CASTKPPGTEAFF.